This T cell receptor beta chain was obtained from a study of blood T cells in healthy people across ages. Study-wide results and limits: Naive T cell percentage by flow cytometry tracked strongly with beta diversity. PBMCs went unsorted, and a conclusive naive versus antigen-experienced comparison was therefore prevented.

Primers used in a second PCR of about 6 to 12 cycles were a sample-barcoded 5' primer and a J-beta primer mix. TCRdb analysed the 5' RACE reads with MiXCR anew, one entry per CDR3 protein. The sample lists about 570,000 distinct CDR3 sequences; 27% were seen once. Peripheral blood from each donor was collected in a volume of roughly 9.2 milliliters. The ends were cut back, 5 bases at V and 5 bases at J, with 15 bases in the middle. The CDR3 consists of 14 residues. About this clonotype: Its matching antigen is unknown.

This TCR was sampled from a woman in her seventies in good health. The rearrangement uses TRBV12-3 or TRBV12-4 and TRBJ1-1; maybe TRBD1 (6 bases). Sequenced sample: blood. The CDR3: CASSQTGRGTEAFF. CDR3 nucleotide sequence: TGTGCCAGCAGTCAAACAGGGCGGGGGACTGAAGCTTTCTTT.